These T cell receptor beta chains were read from a single sample in a study of shared clonotypes between healthy human individuals. The assay was immunoSEQ multiplex PCR, and TCRdb's table has in-frame clones only and misses some. The sample consists of approximately 2.1 million clones, approximately 95% of them appearing once. The sequenced sample consisted of naive CD4+ T cells from PBMCs. The receptors originated from a man aged 18 to 29 in good health. Some clones in this sample may be carry-over from other donors' samples. Both conserved end residues are part of each CDR3.

j_call v_call cdr3_aa
TRBJ2-7 TRBV7-8 CASSLAGGKTEQYF
TRBJ2-1 TRBV11-3 CASELGNYNEQFF
TRBJ2-5 TRBV5-1 CASSWDGRQGMETQYF
TRBJ1-1 TRBV5-5 CASSPRGTGLMNTEAFF
TRBJ1-1 TRBV2 CASSKVQNTEAFF
TRBJ1-1 TRBV7-7 CASSQRGTTEAFF
TRBJ2-5 TRBV28 CASSFAPGGGQETQYF
TRBJ2-3 TRBV5-1 CASSLGGMYTDTQYF
TRBJ2-7 TRBV28 CASSPTSGRATSTSYEQYF
TRBJ2-2 TRBV5-1 CASSQGSGDTGELFF
TRBJ2-5 TRBV29-1 CSVEESGGETQYF
TRBJ1-5 TRBV29-1 CLLGSDSINQPQHF
TRBJ1-1 TRBV5-1 CASSWGTMNTEAFF
TRBJ2-3 TRBV7-9 CASSPSGRGTDTQYF
TRBJ1-1 TRBV27 CASSLVGRATEAFF
TRBJ2-5 TRBV9 CASSVGVAGVETQYF
TRBJ1-5 TRBV29-1 CSVSNSNQPQHF
TRBJ2-7 TRBV2 CASSEVGFELYEQYF
TRBJ1-3 TRBV27 CASSRGAGGNTIYF
TRBJ1-5 TRBV4-2 CASSQDFGWQGGSQPQHF
TRBJ2-3 TRBV27 CASSLRVADTQYF
TRBJ1-4 TRBV15 CATSRGQGQINEKLFF
TRBJ2-5 TRBV7-2 CASSLTRGRETQYF
TRBJ2-1 TRBV5-1 CASSLPWGSNEQFF
TRBJ2-1 TRBV5-1 CASSLGQLVNEQFF
TRBJ1-2 TRBV9 CASSAGAYSYGYTF
TRBJ1-5 TRBV2 CASRGHPNQPQHF
TRBJ2-7 TRBV30 CAWSVLKGISYEQYF
TRBJ2-7 TRBV2 CASSETQPGQGSHEQYF
TRBJ2-3 TRBV23-1 CASSQKSAGESDTQYF
TRBJ2-3 TRBV29-1 CSVVFRVSRTGGTDTQYF
TRBJ1-2 TRBV5-1 CASSSNAGTGIGYTF
TRBJ2-3 TRBV5-1 CASSLVGAGRGTDTQYF
TRBJ2-7 TRBV5-4 CASSFSKREGSYEQYF
TRBJ1-1 TRBV28 CASSLRQHEAFF
TRBJ1-5 TRBV30 CAWRGQGQQPQHF
TRBJ2-3 TRBV5-1 CASKDFTSTDTQYF
TRBJ1-6 TRBV10-3 CAISSRDRYNSPLHF
TRBJ1-5 TRBV25-1 CASSDQINQPQHF
TRBJ1-1 TRBV5-1 CASKGTPGRQNWTNTEAFF